The sequence of this T cell receptor (beta chain) was determined in a study of T-cell reconstitution after alpha-beta-depleted transplantation in children. Preparation of the TCRbeta library used unique molecular identifiers. TCRdb fed the PCR reads into MiXCR, producing one record per CDR3 protein. The table includes around 360,000 distinct CDR3 sequences, approximately 10% detected once. This clonotype was seen ten or more times. The input for sequencing was PBMCs from the stem cell graft donor, taken from the stem cell graft. The receptor's source is a human donor who donated a stem cell graft to a child with acute lymphoblastic leukemia.

CDR3 coding DNA: TGCGCCAGCAGCTTTGGGGGCAGTGGCAATGAGCAGTTCTTC. Translated, it gives CASSFGGSGNEQFF. The J gene is TRBJ2-1, the V gene TRBV5-1; D perhaps matches TRBD1 (6 bases). The CDR3 consists of 14 residues. Deletions cut 2 bases from V and 6 bases from J, with 12 bases between. Germline loops: CDR1 SGHRS, CDR2 YFSETQ.